The T cell receptor (beta chain) described here comes from a study of cytomegalovirus exposure and HLA in healthy donors. The germline V gene has CDR1 SQVTM and CDR2 ANQGSEA. V was cut by 1 base and J by 8 bases, with 11 bases left in between. The CDR3 spans 13 residues. Researchers ran the PCR with 60 Vbeta and 13 Jbeta primers. The table came from immunoSEQ multiplex PCR; TCRdb's copy has only in-frame clones and leaves some out. The sample gives some 180,000 clones, roughly 80% of which show up once; roughly 1.4% is in the top ten. The V call is TRBV29-1, the J call TRBJ2-2; D call uncertain. Material: PBMCs. This receptor was taken from a girl aged 10-17 years in good health and CMV-seropositive. The CDR3 bases are TGCAGCGTTGAAGGCCAGGCCGGTGGGGAGCTGTTTTTT. This gives the protein CSVEGQAGGELFF.